The clone carrying this TCR beta chain was seen ten or more times. Its matching antigen is unknown. The data were obtained in a study of regulatory T cells in long-lasting Graves disease. Study outcomes and limitations: The TCR repertoire of persistent Graves' patients was less diverse than that of newly diagnosed ones.

Time point reported: newly diagnosed GD, antithyroid drugs for less than 3 months. There was RNA extracted from PBMCs, and the TCR library was made from it. The J segment lost 6 bases and the V segment lost 7 bases, leaving 15 bases of the junction unmatched. CDR3 length equals 16 residues. To make TCR beta libraries, researchers used iRepertoire HTBI primers and Arm-PCR of CDR3 regions. TCRdb called the multiplex PCR reads again in MiXCR, with one record for every CDR3 protein. The table shows about 540,000 distinct CDR3 sequences, with roughly 13% occurring only once. Separately, the same data were catalogued under a study of T cells in Graves' hyperthyroidism and ophthalmopathy.

The sequenced sample was peripheral blood mononuclear cells (PBMCs), obtained at new diagnosis, from a patient treated with antithyroid drugs. This chain joins TRBV12-3 or TRBV12-4 and TRBJ2-1; 7 bases match TRBD1. The clonotype originates from a man aged 30-40 years with Graves disease. CDR3 DNA sequence: TGTGCCAGCACCCCCATAAACAGGGGATTTGGCAATGAGCAGTTCTTC. The encoded protein is CASTPINRGFGNEQFF.